Listed below are T cell receptor beta chains from one sample, sequenced in a study of CD8+ T cells in alopecia areata. The protocol was immunoSEQ multiplex PCR, while the TCRdb copy is restricted to in-frame clones and leaves out a portion. The sample carries 150,000 or so clones, approximately 45% recorded once. Sequenced: CD4+ T cells sorted from blood. The receptors shown here come from a human donor with alopecia areata. Both conserved end residues are part of each CDR3. A D gene is named only where the DNA matches it firmly. Not every row has a clone size; where given, it reads once, few, many or a size class.

few	TRBD1	TRBV28	TRBJ1-1	CASRLGQGWTEAFF	TGTGCCAGCAGACTCGGACAGGGATGGACTGAAGCTTTCTTT
few	-	TRBV5-4	TRBJ2-1	CASSSDVSSYNEQFF	TGTGCCAGCAGCTCTGACGTGTCGTCCTACAATGAGCAGTTCTTC
-	TRBD1	TRBV29-1	TRBJ1-1	CSNLRQGARAEAFF	TGCAGCAACCTACGACAGGGCGCAAGGGCTGAAGCTTTCTTT
-	-	TRBV5-1	TRBJ2-1	CASSLFSEQFF	TGCGCCAGCAGCTTGTTTTCTGAGCAGTTCTTC
few	-	TRBV5-6	TRBJ2-5	CASTTPGRRIETQYF	TGTGCCAGCACCACACCGGGACGGAGAATAGAGACCCAGTACTTC
-	-	TRBV27	TRBJ2-3	CASSLWGSTDTQYF	TGTGCCAGCAGTCTGTGGGGGAGCACAGATACGCAGTATTTT
-	-	TRBV29-1	TRBJ2-2	CSFKGPGVTGELFF	TGCAGCTTCAAAGGACCAGGGGTGACCGGGGAGCTGTTTTTT
once	-	TRBV28	TRBJ1-2	CASSFGNYGYTF	TGTGCCAGCAGTTTCGGAAACTATGGCTACACCTTC
-	-	TRBV7-9	TRBJ2-4	CASSLDTGSDIQYF	TGTGCCAGCAGCTTAGATACAGGGTCGGACATTCAGTACTTC
-	-	TRBV7-2	TRBJ2-1	CASSRLGEQFF	TGTGCCAGCAGTCGCCTGGGGGAGCAGTTCTTC
few	-	TRBV29-1	TRBJ2-1	CSGSQFNEQFF	TGCAGCGGGAGTCAGTTCAATGAGCAGTTCTTC
-	TRBD2	TRBV29-1	TRBJ2-3	CSVSYGLAGAGDTQYF	TGCAGCGTCTCGTACGGACTAGCGGGAGCGGGAGATACGCAGTATTTT
-	-	TRBV30	TRBJ1-1	CAWMIVRPAEAFF	TGTGCCTGGATGATAGTGCGGCCCGCTGAAGCTTTCTTT
-	-	TRBV10-3	TRBJ2-7	CAISPDSHYEQYF	TGTGCCATCAGTCCGGACAGCCACTACGAGCAGTACTTC